Listed here are 25 T cell receptor beta chains from one sample, sequenced in a study of B cell selection in AIRE deficiency. Measured with immunoSEQ multiplex PCR; TCRdb has only the in-frame clones, and not every one. This sample has about 24,000 clones, with approximately 96% found just once. Sorting defined conventional CD4 T cells as CD4+CD127+. The sequencing sample was made of CD4+CD127+ conventional T cells sorted from PBMCs. Receptor source: a human donor in good health.

This chain links TRBV7-2 with TRBJ1-3; no definite D call. Trimming took off 1 base at V and 1 base at J, with 5 bases between the two ends. Looked up from germline, CDR1 is SGHTA and CDR2 is FQGNSA. The CDR3 totals 14 residues. CDR3 residues: CASSLVRSGNTIYF. The CDR3 region has the DNA TGTGCCAGCAGCTTAGTTCGGTCTGGAAACACCATATATTTT.

This rearrangement joins TRBV29-1 to TRBJ1-1; possibly TRBD1 for D (6 bases). There are 14 residues in the CDR3. Germline values: CDR1 SQVTM, CDR2 ANQGSEA. V shed 1 base and J shed 2 bases, with 11 bases lying between them. This chain's CDR3 is CSVEVWGHNTEAFF. CDR3 nucleotide sequence: TGCAGCGTTGAAGTTTGGGGACACAACACTGAAGCTTTCTTT.

The genes are TRBV29-1 and TRBJ2-4, with D perhaps TRBD1 (5 bases). The CDR3 totals 12 residues. The germline V and J ends were trimmed by 6 bases and 5 bases, with 11 bases remaining between them. Germline loops: CDR1 SQVTM, CDR2 ANQGSEA. CDR3 in amino acids: CSVSQGQNIQYF. For the CDR3, the DNA is TGCAGCGTCTCGCAGGGCCAAAACATTCAGTACTTC.

The V gene is TRBV18, the J gene TRBJ1-6, with D uncertain. The CDR3 is made up of 16 amino acids. With 2 bases removed from V and 0 bases from J, the gap between germline ends came to 8 bases. CDR1 is KGHSH and CDR2 is LQKENI in the germline V gene. CDR3 residues: CASSPISSSYNSPLHF. DNA of the CDR3: TGTGCCAGCTCACCAATCAGTAGCTCCTATAATTCACCCCTCCACTTT.

The chain is built from TRBV28 and TRBJ1-1, with D tentatively TRBD1 (5 bases). This CDR3 contains 14 residues. V dropped 5 bases and J dropped 4 bases, with 14 bases sitting between them. Germline V gives CDR1 MDHEN, CDR2 SYDVKM. The CDR3 region is CASSLTERRTEAFF. DNA of the CDR3: TGTGCCAGCAGTCTGACAGAAAGGCGCACTGAAGCTTTCTTT.

The J gene is TRBJ2-5, the V gene TRBV9, with TRBD1 matching 7 bases. The germline gives CDR1 SGDLS, CDR2 YYNGEE. The CDR3 contains 14 residues. V lost 0 bases and J lost 5; bases outside the gene matches: 4. The CDR3 DNA is TGTGCCAGCAGCGTAGGAGGGGGCCAGGAGACCCAGTACTTC. It encodes CASSVGGGQETQYF.

This chain joins TRBV19 and TRBJ1-5; weak D call: TRBD1 (6 bases). The germline CDR1 and CDR2 sequences are LNHDA and SQIVND (reference sequence). The CDR3 runs 16 residues. V dropped 3 bases and J dropped 7 bases, with 19 bases sitting between them. The CDR3 protein is CASSMTGAGRRQPQHF. DNA for the CDR3: TGTGCCAGTAGTATGACGGGGGCAGGGAGGCGGCAGCCCCAGCATTTT.

The V and J genes are TRBV7-9 and TRBJ2-5; tentative D call: TRBD2 (5 bases). Germline CDR1 is SEHNR and CDR2 is FQNEAQ (reference sequence). The CDR3 loop spans 13 amino acids. The V gene lost 5 bases and the J gene lost 5 bases, with 12 bases spanning the gap. The DNA for the CDR3 is TGTGCCAGCAGCCGAGAGGGATCCGAGACCCAGTACTTC. This encodes CASSREGSETQYF.

The chain recombines TRBV5-1 with TRBJ2-2; unclear D gene. The germline V gene has CDR1 SGHRS and CDR2 YFSETQ. The germline V and J ends were trimmed by 0 bases and 0 bases, with 3 bases remaining between them. The CDR3 is made up of 14 amino acids. The CDR3 DNA reads as TGCGCCAGCAGCTTGGCGCCGAACACCGGGGAGCTGTTTTTT. It is translated as CASSLAPNTGELFF.

The J gene is TRBJ2-5, the V gene TRBV14; 12 bases match TRBD2. The CDR3 length is 18 residues. J was trimmed by 5 bases and V by 1 base; bases with no gene match: 11. From germline, CDR1 is SGHDN and CDR2 FVKESK. CDR3 sequence: CASSQGLLAGGLAETQYF. The CDR3 region has the DNA TGTGCCAGCAGCCAAGGCTTACTAGCGGGGGGCTTGGCGGAGACCCAGTACTTC.

CDR3: CASSVGQINTGELFF. The CDR3 bases are TGTGCCAGCAGCGTAGGTCAGATTAACACCGGGGAGCTGTTTTTT. The V gene is TRBV9, the J gene TRBJ2-2, with D unresolved. V was clipped by 0 bases and J by 2 bases, with 8 bases between them. The CDR3 extends over 15 amino acids. Germline V gives CDR1 SGDLS, CDR2 YYNGEE.

This chain connects TRBV5-1 to TRBJ2-1, with 7 bases aligning to TRBD1. V shed 3 bases and J 4 bases; nucleotides not matched to a gene: 7. Germline values: CDR1 SGHRS, CDR2 YFSETQ. The CDR3 consists of 15 residues. The CDR3 DNA follows: TGCGCCAGCAGCTCCCTGGGGACAGAATACAATGAGCAGTTCTTC. Translating gives CASSSLGTEYNEQFF. The whole variable domain, filled in from reference TRBV5-1 and TRBJ2-1, reads KAGVTQTPRYLIKTRGQQVTLSCSPISGHRSVSWYQQTPGQGLQFLFEYFSETQRNKGNFPGRFSGRQFSNSRSEMNVSTLELGDSALYLCASSSLGTEYNEQFFGPGTRLTVL.

CDR3 coding DNA: TGTGCCAGCAGCTTGGGGACTAGCGGACCCCAAGAGACCCAGTACTTC. This codes for CASSLGTSGPQETQYF. The chain employs TRBV7-7 and TRBJ2-5; the match to TRBD2 covers 11 bases. The V and J ends lost 3 bases and 1 base, in that order; junction bases with no gene match: 4. The CDR3 has 16 residues. Germline V gene data show CDR1 as SSHAT and CDR2 as FNYEAQ (reference sequence).

The gene calls are TRBV6-5 and TRBJ1-3, with unresolved D. V lost 0 bases to trimming and J lost 0 bases, with 6 bases between them. CDR1 and CDR2 from the germline V gene are MNHEY and SVGAGI. The CDR3 has 15 amino acids. CDR3 DNA sequence: TGTGCCAGCAGTTACTCCTTACGCTCTGGAAACACCATATATTTT. Encoded protein: CASSYSLRSGNTIYF.

The rearrangement joins TRBV5-1 to TRBJ2-5; TRBD2 is a possible D gene (5 bases). The ends were cut back, 0 bases at V and 7 bases at J, with 10 bases in the middle. Germline V gene sequence: CDR1 SGHRS, CDR2 YFSETQ. CDR3 size: 13 residues. The CDR3 reads CASSLVGEWTQYF. The CDR3 DNA is TGCGCCAGCAGCTTGGTGGGAGAATGGACCCAGTACTTC.

The CDR3 loop reads CASSLPRTGVPTDTQYF. DNA of the CDR3: TGCGCCAGCAGCCTTCCTCGGACAGGGGTCCCCACAGATACGCAGTATTTT. V and J are TRBV5-1 and TRBJ2-3, with TRBD1 identical over 9 bases. Trimming took 4 bases from V and 2 from J; bases not matched to a gene: 11. This CDR3 contains 17 residues. Germline CDR1 SGHRS, CDR2 YFSETQ. Using reference TRBV5-1 and TRBJ2-3 for the parts outside the CDR3, the full variable domain is KAGVTQTPRYLIKTRGQQVTLSCSPISGHRSVSWYQQTPGQGLQFLFEYFSETQRNKGNFPGRFSGRQFSNSRSEMNVSTLELGDSALYLCASSLPRTGVPTDTQYFGPGTRLTVL.

The gene calls are TRBV6-6 and TRBJ1-2, with D unclear. Germline V gives CDR1 MNHNY, CDR2 SVGAGI (reference sequence). This CDR3 has 14 residues. V was cut by 5 bases and J by 2 bases, with 12 bases left in between. The DNA of the CDR3 is TGTGCCAGCAGTGAGCTCGGGGAAAACTATGGCTACACCTTC. This codes for CASSELGENYGYTF.

This chain connects TRBV7-6 to TRBJ1-4; D gene uncertain. With 1 base removed from V and 6 bases from J, the gap between germline ends came to 6 bases. The CDR3 runs 13 residues. Germline assignment: CDR1 SGHVS and CDR2 FNYEAQ. The CDR3 loop is CASSLDPDEKLFF. The CDR3 bases are TGTGCCAGCAGCTTAGATCCAGATGAAAAACTGTTTTTT.

V and J are TRBV7-2 and TRBJ1-5; maybe TRBD1 (6 bases). CDR3 length: 17 residues. The germline V gene has CDR1 SGHTA and CDR2 FQGNSA. The V and J ends lost 5 bases and 9 bases respectively, with 26 bases between them. The CDR3 bases are TGTGCCAGCAGCCCCCGTGTTGCAACAGGGACGAGAGGGCCCCAGCATTTT. It specifies CASSPRVATGTRGPQHF. Drawing the rest from reference TRBV7-2 and TRBJ1-5, the complete variable domain is GAGVSQSPSNKVTEKGKDVELRCDPISGHTALYWYRQSLGQGLEFLIYFQGNSAPDKSGLPSDRFSAERTGGSVSTLTIQRTQQEDSAVYLCASSPRVATGTRGPQHFGDGTRLSIL.

This rearrangement joins TRBV19 to TRBJ2-3; the match to TRBD2 covers 9 bases. V shed 0 bases, J shed 0 bases, and the junction held 1 base outside the gene matches. The CDR3 extends over 16 amino acids. Germline V gene lookup returns CDR1 LNHDA and CDR2 SQIVND (reference sequence). In DNA, the CDR3 is TGTGCCAGTAGTATAGATAGCGGGGGAAGCACAGATACGCAGTATTTT. As protein: CASSIDSGGSTDTQYF.

The rearrangement joins TRBV2 to TRBJ1-2; a weak D match, TRBD1 (6 bases). The CDR3 has 13 amino acids. Germline CDR1 is SNHLY and CDR2 is FYNNEI. V was trimmed by 4 bases and J by 4 bases, leaving 10 bases between them. Here the CDR3 reads CASSGGARYGYTF. The CDR3 coding sequence is TGTGCCAGCAGTGGGGGGGCTCGCTATGGCTACACCTTC.

This sequence joins TRBV6-5 and TRBJ2-1; the match to TRBD2 covers 11 bases. V gave up 4 bases and J gave up 7 bases; unmatched junction bases: 6. Per germline, CDR1 MNHEY and CDR2 SVGAGI. This CDR3 spans 15 amino acids. CDR3 nucleotides: TGTGCCAGCAGTTCGCGACTAGCGGGGTTAAATGAGCAGTTCTTC. Residues: CASSSRLAGLNEQFF.

This rearrangement joins TRBV27 to TRBJ1-6; no clear D gene. Germline CDR1 and CDR2: MNHEY and SMNVEV (reference sequence). V gave up 2 bases and J gave up 16 bases, with 15 bases separating them. The CDR3 length is 13 residues. The CDR3 loop is CASSLMNLGLLHF. The CDR3 DNA is TGTGCCAGCAGTTTAATGAATTTAGGGCTGCTCCACTTT.

The V call is TRBV7-8, the J call TRBJ2-1, with 8 bases that match TRBD1. Germline trimming cut 4 bases from V and 5 bases from J; bases unmatched to any gene: 13. The CDR3 contains 17 residues. CDR1 SGHVS and CDR2 FQNEAQ come from the germline V gene. CDR3 bases: TGTGCCAGCAGCTGGGCCCGGGACAGGAGGTCCAACAATGAGCAGTTCTTC. It encodes CASSWARDRRSNNEQFF.

This CDR3 reads CASSARTNRETQYF. DNA of the CDR3: TGCGCCAGCAGCGCCCGGACAAATCGGGAGACCCAGTACTTC. The chain combines TRBV5-1 with TRBJ2-5; possibly TRBD1 for D (5 bases). Looked up from germline, CDR1 is SGHRS and CDR2 is YFSETQ. This CDR3 has 14 residues. The ends were cut back, 4 bases at V and 5 bases at J, with 15 bases in the middle.